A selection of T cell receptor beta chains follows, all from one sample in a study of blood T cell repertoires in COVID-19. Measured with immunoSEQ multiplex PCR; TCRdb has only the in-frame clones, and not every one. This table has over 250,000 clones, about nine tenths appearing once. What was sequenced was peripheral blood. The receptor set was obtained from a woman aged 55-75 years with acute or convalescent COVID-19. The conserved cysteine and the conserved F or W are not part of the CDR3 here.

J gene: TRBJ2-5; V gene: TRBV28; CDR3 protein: ASSFAQRESQETQY
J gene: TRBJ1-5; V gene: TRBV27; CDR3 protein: ASSLNRDQPQH
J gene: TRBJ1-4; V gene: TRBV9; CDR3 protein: ASSPLALSRGGEKLF
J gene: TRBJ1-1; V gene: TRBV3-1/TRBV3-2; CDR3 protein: ASSQTGVAEAF
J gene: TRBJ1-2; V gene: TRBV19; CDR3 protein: ASRDRWLGYGYT
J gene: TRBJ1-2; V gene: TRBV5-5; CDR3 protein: ASSLEANNYGYT
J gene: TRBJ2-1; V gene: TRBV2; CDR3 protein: ATLTRSSYNEQF
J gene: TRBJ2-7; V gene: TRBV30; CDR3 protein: AWSKGLADYEQY
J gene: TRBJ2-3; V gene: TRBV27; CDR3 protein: ASSPQGAGRHRDTQY
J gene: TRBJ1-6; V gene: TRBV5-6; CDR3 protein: ASSLVWGGNSPLH
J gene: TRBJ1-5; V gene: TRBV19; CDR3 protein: ASSKTEPSNQPQH
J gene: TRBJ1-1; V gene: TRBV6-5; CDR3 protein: ASRSSGAPNEAF
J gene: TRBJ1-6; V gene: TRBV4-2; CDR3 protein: ASSQDSGVGSPLH
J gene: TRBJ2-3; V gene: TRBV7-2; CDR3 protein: ASSLQGAGTDTQY
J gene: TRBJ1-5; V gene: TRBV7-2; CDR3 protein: ASSLGGGSNQPQH
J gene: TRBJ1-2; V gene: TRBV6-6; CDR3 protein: ASSNRGMRANYGYT
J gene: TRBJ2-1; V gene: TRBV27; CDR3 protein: ASSQTSGAYNEQF
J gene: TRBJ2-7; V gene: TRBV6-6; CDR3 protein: ASSLFSREQGLEQY
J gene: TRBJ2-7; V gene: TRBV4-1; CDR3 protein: ASSQEPWAGRY
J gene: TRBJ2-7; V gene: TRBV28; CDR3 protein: ASSVTVGSYEQY
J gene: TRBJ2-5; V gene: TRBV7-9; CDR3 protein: ASSLEGGGQETQY
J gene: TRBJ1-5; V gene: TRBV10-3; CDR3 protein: AIARTGGDQPQH
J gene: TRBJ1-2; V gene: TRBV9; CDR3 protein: ASNDSPRLEGNTYGYT
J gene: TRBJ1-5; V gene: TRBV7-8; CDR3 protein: ASSLVAGSNQPQH
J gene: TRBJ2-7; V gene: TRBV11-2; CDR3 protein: ASSAGQTRYEQY
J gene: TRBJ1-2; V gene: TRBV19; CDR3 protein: ASSGDRGYGYT
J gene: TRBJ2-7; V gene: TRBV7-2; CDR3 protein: ASSVTSGGYEQY
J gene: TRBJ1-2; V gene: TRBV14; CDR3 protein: ASSQDGGGYYGYT
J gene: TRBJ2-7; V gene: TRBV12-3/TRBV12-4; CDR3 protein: ASSLGGRDEQY
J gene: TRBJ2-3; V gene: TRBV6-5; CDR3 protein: ASSYRGGGTDTQY
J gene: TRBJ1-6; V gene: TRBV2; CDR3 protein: ASRGPTGSPLH
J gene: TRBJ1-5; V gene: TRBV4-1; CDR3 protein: ASSQDRLNQPQH
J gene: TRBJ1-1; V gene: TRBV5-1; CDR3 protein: ASSLVAGPNTEAF
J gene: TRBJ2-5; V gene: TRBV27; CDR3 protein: ASSLETGPQETQY
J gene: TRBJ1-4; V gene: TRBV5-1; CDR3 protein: ASSPRGGVRRANEKLF
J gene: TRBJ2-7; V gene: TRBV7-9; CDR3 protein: ASSLPTGVGY
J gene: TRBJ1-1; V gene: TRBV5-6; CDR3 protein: ASGEGSTEAF
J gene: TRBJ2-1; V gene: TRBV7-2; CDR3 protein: ASRESREQF
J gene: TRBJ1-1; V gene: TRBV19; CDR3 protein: ASSIDGWNTEAF
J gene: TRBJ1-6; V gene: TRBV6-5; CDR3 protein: ASSYSPPQGNSPLH
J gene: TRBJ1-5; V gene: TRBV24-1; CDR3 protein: ATSDPGQGGNQPQH
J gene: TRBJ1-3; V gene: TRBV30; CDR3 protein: AWSVLAGNTIY